The rows below give T cell receptor beta chains drawn from one sample of a study of blood T cell repertoires in COVID-19. TCRdb's copy holds only in-frame clones and misses some; the assay was immunoSEQ multiplex PCR. The table lists about 100,000 clones, roughly 91% of them singletons, with over 5% in the top ten. Sequencing was carried out using peripheral blood. The source is a man aged 18 to 30 with COVID-19, enrolled during active disease. CDR3s include the opening cysteine and the closing phenylalanine or tryptophan. D genes are given only for firm matches. Size values are once, few and many counts, or a class for expanded clones, and some rows have none.

clone size: .; D gene: TRBD1; V gene: TRBV27; J gene: TRBJ1-2; CDR3 DNA: TGTGCCAGCAAAGGGACAGGTATCAACTATGGCTACACCTTC; CDR3 protein: CASKGTGINYGYTF
clone size: .; D gene: TRBD2; V gene: TRBV5-6; J gene: TRBJ2-3; CDR3 DNA: TGTGCCAGCAGCCTGAGGACTAGCGTATTCACAGATACGCAGTATTTT; CDR3 protein: CASSLRTSVFTDTQYF
clone size: .; D gene: .; V gene: TRBV29-1; J gene: TRBJ2-1; CDR3 DNA: TGCAGCCTGGGGTGGAGGGGTGAGCAGTTCTTC; CDR3 protein: CSLGWRGEQFF
clone size: .; D gene: TRBD1; V gene: TRBV7-9; J gene: TRBJ1-1; CDR3 DNA: TGTGCCAGCAGCCTAGGGCCCTTAGGTCAGGGGGCCTCTGAAGCTTTCTTT; CDR3 protein: CASSLGPLGQGASEAFF
clone size: .; D gene: TRBD2; V gene: TRBV4-3; J gene: TRBJ2-7; CDR3 DNA: TGCGCCAGCAGCCGGGGACTAGCCGGTAGAAGACAACTGTACTACGAGCAGTACTTC; CDR3 protein: CASSRGLAGRRQLYYEQYF
clone size: .; D gene: TRBD1; V gene: TRBV18; J gene: TRBJ1-6; CDR3 DNA: TGTGCCAGCTCACCACAGGACAGGCCACCCCTCCACTTT; CDR3 protein: CASSPQDRPPLHF
clone size: .; D gene: .; V gene: TRBV7-9; J gene: TRBJ2-7; CDR3 DNA: TGTGCCAGCAGCCTCACTAGCAGTCGGGACTACGAGCAGTACTTC; CDR3 protein: CASSLTSSRDYEQYF
clone size: .; D gene: TRBD2; V gene: TRBV10-2; J gene: TRBJ2-7; CDR3 DNA: TGCGCCAGCAGTGCTTCAGGACTAGCGGGTTTCTGGGAGCGTTCCTCAACCTACGAGCAGTACTTC; CDR3 protein: CASSASGLAGFWERSSTYEQYF
clone size: .; D gene: TRBD1; V gene: TRBV19; J gene: TRBJ2-7; CDR3 DNA: TGTGCCAGTAGTGGGTTACAGGGGGCGCAATCCGAGCAGTACTTC; CDR3 protein: CASSGLQGAQSEQYF
clone size: .; D gene: TRBD1; V gene: TRBV13; J gene: TRBJ2-3; CDR3 DNA: TGTGCCAGCAGCTCACCGGGACAGGGGGCAGAAGATACGCAGTATTTT; CDR3 protein: CASSSPGQGAEDTQYF
clone size: .; D gene: TRBD2; V gene: TRBV7-3; J gene: TRBJ2-1; CDR3 DNA: TGTGCCAGCAGCTCCATGGGGCTAGCGGGAAATGAGCAGTTCTTC; CDR3 protein: CASSSMGLAGNEQFF
clone size: .; D gene: TRBD2; V gene: TRBV4-3; J gene: TRBJ2-1; CDR3 DNA: TGCGCCAGCAGCCCCGGACTAGCGGGAGGAGGATACAATGAGCAGTTCTTC; CDR3 protein: CASSPGLAGGGYNEQFF
clone size: .; D gene: .; V gene: TRBV3-1/TRBV3-2; J gene: TRBJ2-3; CDR3 DNA: TGTGCCAGCAGCCAAGGACTAGAGGATACGCAGTATTTT; CDR3 protein: CASSQGLEDTQYF
clone size: once; D gene: .; V gene: TRBV19; J gene: TRBJ1-5; CDR3 DNA: TGTGCCAGTAGAACCCTCATAGAAATCAATCAGCCCCAGCATTTT; CDR3 protein: CASRTLIEINQPQHF
clone size: once; D gene: .; V gene: TRBV20-1; J gene: TRBJ2-2; CDR3 DNA: TGCAGTGCCCCTAACTTGGGGGAGCTGTTTTTT; CDR3 protein: CSAPNLGELFF
clone size: .; D gene: .; V gene: TRBV12-3/TRBV12-4; J gene: TRBJ2-7; CDR3 DNA: TGTGCCAGCAGTCCGCCCGGGGACGAGCAGTACTTC; CDR3 protein: CASSPPGDEQYF
clone size: once; D gene: TRBD2; V gene: TRBV30; J gene: TRBJ2-5; CDR3 DNA: TGTGCCTGGAGTGTGACTAGCGGGGCCTCGGTACTGTACTTC; CDR3 protein: CAWSVTSGASVLYF
clone size: .; D gene: .; V gene: TRBV10-3; J gene: TRBJ2-1; CDR3 DNA: TGTGCCATCAGTGACCTAGGCGAGCAGTTCTTC; CDR3 protein: CAISDLGEQFF
clone size: few; D gene: .; V gene: TRBV9; J gene: TRBJ1-1; CDR3 DNA: TGTGCCAGCAGCGGGAACCGTTTGGGGGGGCGTGAGTCTGAAGCTTTCTTT; CDR3 protein: CASSGNRLGGRESEAFF
clone size: .; D gene: .; V gene: TRBV7-2; J gene: TRBJ2-3; CDR3 DNA: TGTGCCAGCAGCTTAGAGGGGCAGGTGACAGATACGCAGTATTTT; CDR3 protein: CASSLEGQVTDTQYF
clone size: .; D gene: TRBD2; V gene: TRBV10-3; J gene: TRBJ2-2; CDR3 DNA: TGTGCCATCAGTGAGAGGCGGGAGCGAGACACCGGGGAGCTGTTTTTT; CDR3 protein: CAISERRERDTGELFF
clone size: .; D gene: .; V gene: TRBV7-3; J gene: TRBJ1-1; CDR3 DNA: TGTGCCAGCAGCTTCAGGGTGGGGTCTGAAGCTTTCTTT; CDR3 protein: CASSFRVGSEAFF
clone size: once; D gene: .; V gene: TRBV6-6; J gene: TRBJ2-1; CDR3 DNA: TGTGCCAGCAGTTACGACAGCTTCACCCGAAATGAGCAGTTCTTC; CDR3 protein: CASSYDSFTRNEQFF
clone size: once; D gene: .; V gene: TRBV6-1; J gene: TRBJ2-2; CDR3 DNA: TGTGCCAGCAGTGAATCTGTCGACACCGGGGAGCTGTTTTTT; CDR3 protein: CASSESVDTGELFF
clone size: .; D gene: TRBD1; V gene: TRBV30; J gene: TRBJ1-3; CDR3 DNA: TGTGCCTGGAACAGGGGGGCTGGAAACACCATATATTTT; CDR3 protein: CAWNRGAGNTIYF
clone size: .; D gene: TRBD1; V gene: TRBV28; J gene: TRBJ1-4; CDR3 DNA: TGTGCCAGCAGAGGGGGACAGGGAGTTGAAAAACTGTTTTTT; CDR3 protein: CASRGGQGVEKLFF
clone size: .; D gene: .; V gene: TRBV5-1; J gene: TRBJ2-1; CDR3 DNA: TGCGCCAGCAGCTTATGGAGAGACTCCTACAATGAGCAGTTCTTC; CDR3 protein: CASSLWRDSYNEQFF
clone size: .; D gene: TRBD1; V gene: TRBV5-4; J gene: TRBJ2-7; CDR3 DNA: TGTGCCAGCAGCTTGTTGGGACAGGAGGCCTACGAGCAGTACTTC; CDR3 protein: CASSLLGQEAYEQYF
clone size: .; D gene: .; V gene: TRBV25-1; J gene: TRBJ2-2; CDR3 DNA: TGTGCCAGCAGTCTTGCAGGGAAGGCCGGGGAGCTGTTTTTT; CDR3 protein: CASSLAGKAGELFF
clone size: .; D gene: .; V gene: TRBV30; J gene: TRBJ1-5; CDR3 DNA: TGTGCCTGGGGGGCAGGTTCGTCCCAGCCCCAGCATTTT; CDR3 protein: CAWGAGSSQPQHF
clone size: .; D gene: .; V gene: TRBV3-1/TRBV3-2; J gene: TRBJ2-5; CDR3 DNA: TGTGCCAGCAGCCAATGGACATGGACGGCCACCGAGACCCAGTACTTC; CDR3 protein: CASSQWTWTATETQYF
clone size: .; D gene: .; V gene: TRBV12-3/TRBV12-4; J gene: TRBJ1-2; CDR3 DNA: TGTGCCAGCAGTTTTATGACAATCTATGGCTACACCTTC; CDR3 protein: CASSFMTIYGYTF
clone size: .; D gene: .; V gene: TRBV7-2; J gene: TRBJ2-7; CDR3 DNA: TGTGCCAGCAGCTCGCAGGATAGCGAGAATTACGAGCAGTACTTC; CDR3 protein: CASSSQDSENYEQYF
clone size: .; D gene: TRBD1; V gene: TRBV27; J gene: TRBJ1-2; CDR3 DNA: TGTGCCAGCAGTTTCCGACAGGGTGGATTGAAGGACTATGGCTACACCTTC; CDR3 protein: CASSFRQGGLKDYGYTF
clone size: .; D gene: TRBD1; V gene: TRBV5-1; J gene: TRBJ2-1; CDR3 DNA: TGCGCCAGCAGCTTGCGGCAGGGGGCTAACAATGAGCAGTTCTTC; CDR3 protein: CASSLRQGANNEQFF
clone size: .; D gene: TRBD2; V gene: TRBV19; J gene: TRBJ2-2; CDR3 DNA: TGTGCCAGTAGTATATCCCCTGGACTAGCGGGACTGGTCGGGGAGCTGTTTTTT; CDR3 protein: CASSISPGLAGLVGELFF
clone size: once; D gene: TRBD2; V gene: TRBV4-3; J gene: TRBJ2-7; CDR3 DNA: TGCGCCAGCAGCCAAGATCTAGCGGGGAACTACGAGCAGTACTTC; CDR3 protein: CASSQDLAGNYEQYF
clone size: .; D gene: .; V gene: TRBV4-3; J gene: TRBJ1-2; CDR3 DNA: TGCGCCAGCAGCCAAGACGTCATCAGGTCCCCTTCCTATGGCTACACCTTC; CDR3 protein: CASSQDVIRSPSYGYTF
clone size: .; D gene: .; V gene: TRBV7-9; J gene: TRBJ1-1; CDR3 DNA: TGTGCCAGCAGTCCCCGGGGGAACACTGAAGCTTTCTTT; CDR3 protein: CASSPRGNTEAFF
clone size: .; D gene: .; V gene: TRBV5-1; J gene: TRBJ2-7; CDR3 DNA: TGCGCCAGCAGCTTGGAGGGGACTGTATCCTACGAGCAGTACTTC; CDR3 protein: CASSLEGTVSYEQYF
clone size: .; D gene: TRBD1; V gene: TRBV30; J gene: TRBJ1-2; CDR3 DNA: TGTGCCTGGAGTGTACGATGGAAGGGGGCAAGTGGCTACACCTTC; CDR3 protein: CAWSVRWKGASGYTF
clone size: .; D gene: .; V gene: TRBV27; J gene: TRBJ1-5; CDR3 DNA: TGTGCCAGCAGTTTGCAGGGGCAGAGCAATCAGCCCCAGCATTTT; CDR3 protein: CASSLQGQSNQPQHF
clone size: .; D gene: .; V gene: TRBV3-1/TRBV3-2; J gene: TRBJ2-2; CDR3 DNA: TGTGCCAGCAGCCCTAGGACAGATAACACCGGGGAGCTGTTTTTT; CDR3 protein: CASSPRTDNTGELFF
clone size: .; D gene: .; V gene: TRBV9; J gene: TRBJ1-2; CDR3 DNA: TGTGCCAGCAGCGTAGGTGACACATACTATGGCTACACCTTC; CDR3 protein: CASSVGDTYYGYTF
clone size: .; D gene: .; V gene: TRBV19; J gene: TRBJ2-3; CDR3 DNA: TGTGCCAGTAGTATGGGACCGGGAGCCTCACGAACAGATACGCAGTATTTT; CDR3 protein: CASSMGPGASRTDTQYF
clone size: .; D gene: .; V gene: TRBV30; J gene: TRBJ1-4; CDR3 DNA: TGTGCCTGGGCAGGGTCCAGTGATGAAAAACTGCTTTTT; CDR3 protein: CAWAGSSDEKLLF
clone size: .; D gene: .; V gene: TRBV27; J gene: TRBJ1-5; CDR3 DNA: TGTGCCAGCAGTCCCGCCGGGATTCAGCCCCAGCATTTT; CDR3 protein: CASSPAGIQPQHF
clone size: .; D gene: .; V gene: TRBV12-5; J gene: TRBJ1-1; CDR3 DNA: TGTGCTAGTGCCAGCGCCTCTGAAGCTTTCTTT; CDR3 protein: CASASASEAFF
clone size: once; D gene: TRBD2; V gene: TRBV13; J gene: TRBJ2-3; CDR3 DNA: TGTGCCAGCAGCTTAGGAGGGCTAGCGGGGCGGAGCACAGATACGCAGTATTTT; CDR3 protein: CASSLGGLAGRSTDTQYF
clone size: .; D gene: .; V gene: TRBV23-1; J gene: TRBJ2-7; CDR3 DNA: TGCGCCAGCAGTCGGAGGGGGCAACACGAGCAGTACTTC; CDR3 protein: CASSRRGQHEQYF
clone size: .; D gene: .; V gene: TRBV5-1; J gene: TRBJ2-2; CDR3 DNA: TGCGCCAGCAGCTTGGCTGTACAGGGGAACACCGGGGAGCTGTTTTTT; CDR3 protein: CASSLAVQGNTGELFF
clone size: .; D gene: TRBD2; V gene: TRBV7-2; J gene: TRBJ2-7; CDR3 DNA: TGTGCCAGCAGCAACTCGAGGACTAGCGAGGGGTACGAGCAGTACTTC; CDR3 protein: CASSNSRTSEGYEQYF
clone size: .; D gene: TRBD1; V gene: TRBV7-2; J gene: TRBJ2-5; CDR3 DNA: TGTGCCAGCAGCTTAGGGTACAGGGGGAAGGAGACCCAGTACTTC; CDR3 protein: CASSLGYRGKETQYF
clone size: .; D gene: .; V gene: TRBV24-1; J gene: TRBJ2-6; CDR3 DNA: TGTGCCACCAGTGACGTACAATTGACAGGCGAGTCTGGGGCCAACGTCCTGACTTTC; CDR3 protein: CATSDVQLTGESGANVLTF
clone size: .; D gene: TRBD1; V gene: TRBV6-1; J gene: TRBJ1-2; CDR3 DNA: TGTGCCAGCAGTGAAGGAGGACAGGGGGGTTTCTATGGCTACACCTTC; CDR3 protein: CASSEGGQGGFYGYTF
clone size: .; D gene: .; V gene: TRBV7-9; J gene: TRBJ1-4; CDR3 DNA: TGTGCCAGCAGGTCGTCGGGGGTAGTGACTAATGAAAAACTGTTTTTT; CDR3 protein: CASRSSGVVTNEKLFF
clone size: .; D gene: TRBD1; V gene: TRBV5-8; J gene: TRBJ1-1; CDR3 DNA: TGTGCCAGCAGCTTAAGACAGGGCTTCACTGAAGCTTTCTTT; CDR3 protein: CASSLRQGFTEAFF
clone size: .; D gene: .; V gene: TRBV6-6; J gene: TRBJ1-1; CDR3 DNA: TGTGCCAGCAGTTTGGAGGGGCTTGTGAACACTGAAGCTTTCTTT; CDR3 protein: CASSLEGLVNTEAFF
clone size: .; D gene: .; V gene: TRBV27; J gene: TRBJ2-1; CDR3 DNA: TGTGCCAGCAGTTCCGTACTGTCAAGCTCCTACAATGAGCAGTTCTTC; CDR3 protein: CASSSVLSSSYNEQFF